One sample yielded the 25 T cell receptor beta chains listed below, sequenced in a study of OX40 agonist ivuxolimab in advanced cancers. The library was made by the immunoSEQ multiplex PCR assay. TCRdb stores this immuneACCESS table with in-frame sequences only. Part of the clones is absent; in the studies checked, under half of the shortfall reflects unresolved V genes, and no reason is known for the rest. This sample lists around 100,000 clones; roughly nine tenths were detected once. The biggest ten clones account for 5.5% of the sample. The sequencing here drew on CD4+ or CD8+ T cells sorted from blood, taken in a trial of the OX40 agonist ivuxolimab. These receptors were taken from an adult with an advanced solid tumor such as melanoma, head and neck, liver or kidney cancer.

This sequence joins TRBV30 and TRBJ2-1, with D unresolved. Germline V CDR1 and CDR2: GTSNPN, SVGIG (reference sequence). This CDR3 comprises 12 residues. The V gene lost 0 bases and the J gene lost 7 bases, with 7 bases spanning the gap. The CDR3 DNA sequence: TGTGCCTGGAGTGTATTTGGTAATGAGCAGTTCTTC. Protein sequence: CAWSVFGNEQFF.

V usage is TRBV19 and J usage is TRBJ2-5; a weak D match, TRBD2 (6 bases). The CDR3 runs 14 residues. Trimming stripped 5 bases from V and 5 bases from J, with 15 bases between. Germline assignment: CDR1 LNHDA and CDR2 SQIVND (reference sequence). In DNA form, the CDR3 reads TGTGCCAGTAGTCCACAAGCGGGTAGCGAGACCCAGTACTTC. It codes for CASSPQAGSETQYF.

This chain links TRBV5-1 with TRBJ1-1; 9 bases are shared with TRBD1. Germline CDR1 is SGHRS and CDR2 is YFSETQ. The CDR3 contains 14 residues. V shed 4 bases, J shed 11 bases, and the junction held 12 bases outside the gene matches. The CDR3 region has the DNA TGCGCCAGCAGCCAAGGACAGGGGACGCAGGGGGCTTTCTTT. Translating gives CASSQGQGTQGAFF.

This chain joins TRBV4-1 and TRBJ1-4, with 9 positions matching TRBD1. CDR3 length: 15 amino acids. V was clipped by 0 bases and J by 8 bases; unmatched bases: 4. Germline-derived CDR1 and CDR2 are MGHRA and YSYEKL. Here the CDR3 reads CASSQEGTGREKLFF. The CDR3 DNA sequence: TGCGCCAGCAGCCAAGAGGGGACAGGGCGGGAAAAACTGTTTTTT.

V gene TRBV29-1 combines with J gene TRBJ2-4; D is unclear. Germline V gene data show CDR1 as SQVTM and CDR2 as ANQGSEA. With 1 base removed from V and 0 bases from J, the gap between germline ends came to 4 bases. The CDR3 consists of 13 residues. CDR3 in amino acids: CSVEVVAKNIQYF. The CDR3 nucleotides are TGCAGCGTTGAAGTGGTAGCCAAAAACATTCAGTACTTC.

J is TRBJ1-2 and V is TRBV30; D uncertain. CDR3 length: 14 amino acids. Germline V gene sequence: CDR1 GTSNPN, CDR2 SVGIG (reference sequence). Trimming shortened V by 4 bases and J by 4 bases, and 16 bases separated the two germline ends. This CDR3 reads CAWTKDPAGYGYTF. DNA for the CDR3: TGTGCCTGGACTAAAGACCCGGCAGGCTATGGCTACACCTTC.

V gene TRBV11-3 combines with J gene TRBJ1-1, with a tentative D call TRBD1 (6 bases). V was cut by 2 bases and J by 1 base, with 8 bases left in between. The CDR3 is made up of 14 amino acids. Germline V gives CDR1 SGHNT, CDR2 YENEEA. CDR3 sequence: CASSLHRENTEAFF. The CDR3 DNA sequence: TGTGCCAGCAGCTTACACAGGGAGAACACTGAAGCTTTCTTT. The complete variable domain, with remaining parts taken from reference TRBV11-3 and TRBJ1-1, reads EAGVVQSPRYKIIEKKQPVAFWCNPISGHNTLYWYLQNLGQGPELLIRYENEEAVDDSQLPKDRFSAERLKGVDSTLKIQPAELGDSAVYLCASSLHRENTEAFFGQGTRLTVV.

V usage is TRBV19 and J usage is TRBJ2-3, with 9 bases fitting TRBD1. The CDR3 length is 14 residues. CDR1 is LNHDA, CDR2 SQIVND, per germline (reference sequence). V lost 5 bases to trimming and J lost 5 bases; unmatched junction nucleotides: 5. The CDR3 DNA follows: TGTGCCAGTAGTCTACAGGGGGCTATAGATACGCAGTATTTT. Its translation is CASSLQGAIDTQYF. Filled out from reference TRBV19 and TRBJ2-3, the complete variable domain reads DGGITQSPKYLFRKEGQNVTLSCEQNLNHDAMYWYRQDPGQGLRLIYYSQIVNDFQKGDIAEGYSVSREKKESFPLTVTSAQKNPTAFYLCASSLQGAIDTQYFGPGTRLTVL.

V and J are TRBV6-6 and TRBJ1-2, with D hard to call. In germline, CDR1 is MNHNY, CDR2 SVGAGI (reference sequence). Trimming stripped 6 bases from V and 8 bases from J, with 19 bases between. This CDR3 contains 14 residues. Here the CDR3 reads CASSLRTFSVGYTF. As DNA, the CDR3 is TGTGCCAGCAGCCTTAGGACCTTCTCTGTCGGCTACACCTTC.

The genes are TRBV30 and TRBJ1-5, with a weak D call TRBD1 (6 bases). Germline CDR1 reads GTSNPN; CDR2 reads SVGIG (reference sequence). The CDR3 runs to 13 residues. Trimming removed 0 bases at V and 5 bases at J, with 8 bases between. CDR3 protein: CAWSVQGDQPQHF. The DNA of the CDR3 is TGTGCCTGGAGTGTACAGGGAGATCAGCCCCAGCATTTT.

The chain uses TRBV4-1 and TRBJ1-2; D uncertain. The ends were cut back, 0 bases at V and 0 bases at J, with 14 bases in the middle. Germline CDR1 is MGHRA and CDR2 is YSYEKL. The CDR3 loop spans 17 amino acids. The CDR3 region is CASSQEPYSSANYGYTF. In DNA, the CDR3 is TGCGCCAGCAGCCAAGAACCTTACAGTTCAGCTAACTATGGCTACACCTTC.

J is TRBJ1-3 and V is TRBV7-2, with D unclear. The germline gives CDR1 SGHTA, CDR2 FQGNSA. The CDR3 covers 13 residues. V was clipped by 3 bases and J by 0 bases, with 3 bases between them. The chain's CDR3 is CASSLGSGNTIYF. The CDR3 coding sequence is TGTGCCAGCAGCTTGGGCTCTGGAAACACCATATATTTT.

V is TRBV7-2 and J is TRBJ2-3; D gene unclear. V gave up 5 bases and J gave up 5 bases, with 11 bases separating them. Germline-derived CDR1 and CDR2 are SGHTA and FQGNSA. This CDR3 has 13 residues. Here the CDR3 DNA reads TGTGCCAGCAGCCGACCTGGGCGAGATACGCAGTATTTT. Residues: CASSRPGRDTQYF.

This chain connects TRBV6-1 to TRBJ2-7; D is possibly TRBD1 or TRBD2 (7 bases each). The CDR3 totals 13 residues. Germline CDR1 and CDR2: MNHNS and SASEGT. Between the trimmed V and J ends, which lost 8 bases and 6 bases, there was a span of 17 bases. In DNA form, the CDR3 reads TGTGCCAGCTCCAGGGGGGGGCAGGCCGAGCAGTACTTC. This gives the protein CASSRGGQAEQYF.

This clone was observed once. The V gene is TRBV6-1, the J gene TRBJ1-3, with D uncertain. V was clipped by 3 bases and J by 3 bases, with 12 bases between them. This CDR3 has 15 amino acids. From germline, CDR1 is MNHNS and CDR2 SASEGT. The DNA for the CDR3 is TGTGCCAGCAGTGAGGCGAATTCATATGGAAACACCATATATTTT. Translation gives CASSEANSYGNTIYF.

This clone was counted a single time. This chain links TRBV30 with TRBJ1-4; perhaps TRBD1 as D (5 bases). This CDR3 is built from 12 residues. Trimming removed 5 bases from V and 6 bases from J, with 10 bases in between. Germline lookup yields CDR1 GTSNPN and CDR2 SVGIG (reference sequence). As DNA, the CDR3 is TGTGCCTGGGGGGCCAGCCATGAAAAACTGTTTTTT. This codes for CAWGASHEKLFF.

The gene calls are TRBV5-1 and TRBJ2-1; the D is unclear. The ends were cut back, 2 bases at V and 0 bases at J, with 6 bases in the middle. The V gene's germline CDR1 is SGHRS and CDR2 YFSETQ. This CDR3 contains 14 residues. CDR3 sequence: CASSFPSSYNEQFF. The CDR3, as DNA: TGCGCCAGCAGCTTCCCGAGCTCCTACAATGAGCAGTTCTTC.

The chain recombines TRBV5-1 with TRBJ2-3, with D perhaps matching TRBD2 (5 bases). The CDR3 consists of 15 residues. The germline gives CDR1 SGHRS, CDR2 YFSETQ. V lost 4 bases, J lost 0 bases, and 12 bases lay in between. The CDR3 region is CASSRRVGSTDTQYF. CDR3 sequence (DNA): TGCGCCAGCAGCCGGCGGGTGGGCAGCACAGATACGCAGTATTTT.

This clone was found a few times. The chain carries TRBV11-1 and TRBJ2-2; the D is unclear. The CDR3 is 14 amino acids. Trimming left V 5 bases short and J 6 bases short, with 13 bases between. Germline V gives CDR1 SGHAT, CDR2 FQDESV (reference sequence). CDR3 sequence: CASSPLQLAGELFF. The CDR3 coding sequence is TGTGCCAGCAGCCCCCTACAACTCGCCGGGGAGCTGTTTTTT.

This clone was counted only a few times. The chain joins TRBV7-9 to TRBJ2-7; 11 bases map to TRBD2. The junction had 5 bases not matched to a gene; V was cut back by 5 bases and J by 2 bases. The CDR3 runs to 15 residues. The germline V gene has CDR1 SEHNR and CDR2 FQNEAQ (reference sequence). CDR3 coding DNA: TGTGCCAGCAGCGTCGGGACTAGCGGACCCTACGAGCAGTACTTC. It encodes CASSVGTSGPYEQYF.

The chain links TRBV2 to TRBJ2-1; D remains unclear. Germline V CDR1 and CDR2: SNHLY, FYNNEI. Trimming removed 6 bases at V and 7 bases at J, with 7 bases between. The CDR3 spans 11 residues. The CDR3 coding sequence is TGTGCCAGCAGCGGCTGGAATGAGCAGTTCTTC. Translating gives CASSGWNEQFF.

The rearrangement links TRBV5-5 to TRBJ2-2; D perhaps matches TRBD1 (6 bases). Germline V gives CDR1 SGHKS, CDR2 YYEKEE (reference sequence). V lost 8 bases and J 0 bases, leaving 14 bases between the germline ends. The length of the CDR3 is 15 residues. The CDR3 region is CASFSRTANTGELFF. The CDR3 nucleotides are TGTGCCAGTTTCTCAAGGACAGCGAACACCGGGGAGCTGTTTTTT.

The gene calls are TRBV19 and TRBJ1-2; 8 nucleotides agree with TRBD1. CDR3 size: 17 residues. V lost 6 bases and J lost 0; bases outside the gene matches: 12. Germline CDR1 reads LNHDA; CDR2 reads SQIVND (reference sequence). In DNA form, the CDR3 reads TGTGCCAGTAGGACCCCGGGACAGGCTTCTCCTAACTATGGCTACACCTTC. Translated, it gives CASRTPGQASPNYGYTF.

V gene TRBV5-1 combines with J gene TRBJ2-3; unclear D gene. Germline lookup yields CDR1 SGHRS and CDR2 YFSETQ. Trimming pared 5 bases from V and 0 bases from J, leaving 7 bases between. CDR3 size: 13 residues. CDR3 DNA: TGCGCCAGCAGTCTTTCTAGCACAGATACGCAGTATTTT. It translates to CASSLSSTDTQYF.

The rearrangement joins TRBV11-3 to TRBJ1-5; D ambiguous. This CDR3 is built from 13 residues. The germline CDR1 and CDR2 sequences are SGHNT and YENEEA. With 5 bases removed from V and 6 bases from J, the gap between germline ends came to 11 bases. The chain's CDR3 is CASSPEEGQPQHF. CDR3 in DNA: TGTGCCAGCAGCCCTGAAGAGGGTCAGCCCCAGCATTTT.